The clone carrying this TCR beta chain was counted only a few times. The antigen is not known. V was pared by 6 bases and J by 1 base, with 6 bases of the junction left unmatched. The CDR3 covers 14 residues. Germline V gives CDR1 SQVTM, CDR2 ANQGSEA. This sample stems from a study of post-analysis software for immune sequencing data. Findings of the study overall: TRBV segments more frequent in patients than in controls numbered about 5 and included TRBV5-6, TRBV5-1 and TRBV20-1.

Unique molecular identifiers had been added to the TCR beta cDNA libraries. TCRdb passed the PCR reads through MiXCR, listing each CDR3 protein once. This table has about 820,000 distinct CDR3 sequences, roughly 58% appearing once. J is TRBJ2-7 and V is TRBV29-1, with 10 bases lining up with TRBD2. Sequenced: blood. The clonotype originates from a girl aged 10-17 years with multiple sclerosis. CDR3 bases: TGCAGCGTACGGACTAGCGGCCAATCCTACGAGCAGTACTTC. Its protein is CSVRTSGQSYEQYF.